This T cell receptor (beta chain) was retrieved from a study of neurological immune-mediated disorders. Study-wide results and limits: It was HTLV-1-associated myelopathy that showed the most TCR clonal expansion, while multiple sclerosis showed the least, falling below healthy controls. There were no CDR3 amino acid sequences shared by expanded clones across subjects, a result suggesting private repertoires in all groups.

Described time point: technical triplicate 2. This CDR3 has 13 amino acids. Trimming shortened V by 2 bases and J by 6 bases, and 8 bases separated the two germline ends. CDR1 and CDR2 from the germline V gene are WSHSY and SAAADI. This clonotype was counted ten times or more. Its target is not known. Every sequencing run produced over 190 million TCR-beta sequences, and the sequences from any one run covered 15-18 subjects. TCRdb re-analysed the 5' RACE reads in MiXCR, keeping a single row per CDR3 protein. This table has under 65,000 distinct CDR3 sequences, 24% appearing once. The gene calls are TRBV10-2 and TRBJ2-4; possible D gene TRBD2, 6 bases. Material: PBMCs. The receptor comes from a man aged 60-69 years with HTLV-1-associated myelopathy (HAM/TSP). CDR3: CASSEQGGNIQYF. In DNA, the CDR3 is TGCGCCAGCAGTGAGCAGGGAGGAAACATTCAGTACTTC.